This T cell receptor beta chain was recorded in a study of cytomegalovirus exposure and HLA in healthy donors. On this clone: Its antigen is still unknown.

The PCR contained 60 Vbeta and 13 Jbeta primers. Produced via immunoSEQ multiplex PCR; TCRdb's table is partial and in-frame only. The sample gives over 200,000 clones, around 85% of which show up once; about 1.2% is in the top ten. With V trimmed by 6 bases and J by 8 bases, 5 bases remained unmatched. Germline-derived CDR1 and CDR2 are SNHLY and FYNNEI. This CDR3 contains 13 residues. General study points: A later analysis showed that HLA-associated TCR beta chains had undergone more clonal expansion than equally common others.

This sequence joins TRBV2 and TRBJ1-1; 11 bases line up with TRBD1. The sample comprised PBMCs. The receptor's source is a human donor in good health. DNA for the CDR3: TGTGCCAGCAGACTCGGGACAGGGGGGGAAGCTTTCTTT. Encoded protein: CASRLGTGGEAFF.